Shown below are 30 T cell receptor beta chains from a single sample sequenced in a study of technical replicates of blood from a few donors. Profiling relied on immunoSEQ multiplex PCR, and the TCRdb table lists in-frame clones only, not all of them. The table lists some 71,000 clones, around 97% of them singletons. Source material: T cells isolated from PBMCs. The origin of the receptors is a human donor in good health.

CDR3 in DNA: TGCGCCAGCAGTGCCGGGACAGCCCAATACGAGCAGTACTTC. Translating it yields CASSAGTAQYEQYF. The V call is TRBV10-1, the J call TRBJ2-7; the match to TRBD1 covers 7 bases. Germline V gene data show CDR1 as WNHNN and CDR2 as SYGVQD (reference sequence). The trim removed 4 bases at V and 4 bases at J, leaving 7 bases unmatched. This CDR3 is 14 amino acids long.

The genes are TRBV9 and TRBJ2-7; no clear D. The CDR3 covers 14 residues. Trimming stripped 0 bases from V and 2 bases from J, with 9 bases between. Germline CDR1 is SGDLS and CDR2 is YYNGEE. CDR3 amino acids: CASSVGDSAYEQYF. The CDR3 region has the DNA TGTGCCAGCAGCGTAGGCGACTCTGCCTACGAGCAGTACTTC. The entire variable domain, with the rest obtained from reference TRBV9 and TRBJ2-7, is as follows: DSGVTQTPKHLITATGQRVTLRCSPRSGDLSVYWYQQSLDQGLQFLIQYYNGEERAKGNILERFSAQQFPDLHSELNLSSLELGDSALYFCASSVGDSAYEQYFGPGTRLTVT.

The J gene is TRBJ1-1, the V gene TRBV6-6, with D uncertain. Per the germline V gene, CDR1 is MNHNY and CDR2 is SVGAGI (reference sequence). The length of the CDR3 is 15 residues. Deletions cut 5 bases from V and 1 base from J, with 14 bases between. DNA for the CDR3: TGTGCCAGCAGTCGCCTCCTCACGGGGAACACTGAAGCTTTCTTT. Translating it yields CASSRLLTGNTEAFF.

The V call is TRBV9, the J call TRBJ2-6; D gene unclear. Germline V gene lookup returns CDR1 SGDLS and CDR2 YYNGEE. Trimming stripped 1 base from V and 2 bases from J, with 10 bases between. The CDR3 runs to 16 residues. This chain's CDR3 is CASSVSKSTGANVLTF. DNA of the CDR3: TGTGCCAGCAGCGTATCTAAGTCCACTGGGGCCAACGTCCTGACTTTC.

This clone appeared once. The chain recombines TRBV28 with TRBJ1-2; the D gene is possibly TRBD1 (6 bases). V was shortened by 2 bases and J by 4 bases, with 8 bases between the two germline ends. The CDR3 loop spans 13 amino acids. Germline assignment: CDR1 MDHEN and CDR2 SYDVKM. The CDR3 loop reads CASSLGQIYGYTF. CDR3 DNA: TGTGCCAGCAGTTTAGGACAGATCTATGGCTACACCTTC.

The chain has TRBV5-6 and TRBJ2-7, with TRBD2 matching over 7 bases. J was trimmed by 2 bases and V by 4 bases; bases with no gene match: 9. CDR1 and CDR2 (germline): SGHDT, YYEEEE. The CDR3 consists of 15 residues. The CDR3 DNA follows: TGTGCCAGCAGCAACCGGGAGGAGGGGCCCTACGAGCAGTACTTC. Residues: CASSNREEGPYEQYF.

The chain recombines TRBV10-1 with TRBJ2-7; D is undetermined. The germline V gene encodes CDR1 WNHNN and CDR2 SYGVQD (reference sequence). With 7 bases removed from V and 4 bases from J, the gap between germline ends came to 8 bases. The CDR3 has 11 residues. In nucleotides, the CDR3 is TGCGCCAGCAACCAGGAATACGAGCAGTACTTC. Protein: CASNQEYEQYF.

The chain combines TRBV30 with TRBJ2-7; D may be TRBD2 (5 bases). This CDR3 is 13 amino acids long. The germline V gene has CDR1 GTSNPN and CDR2 SVGIG (reference sequence). The V gene lost 0 bases and the J gene lost 1 base, with 7 bases spanning the gap. The CDR3 coding sequence is TGTGCCTGGAGTGTAGGAGGTTCCTACGAGCAGTACTTC. Its protein is CAWSVGGSYEQYF.

The V call is TRBV28, the J call TRBJ2-7, with a weak D call TRBD1 (5 bases). The CDR3 totals 14 residues. Germline lookup yields CDR1 MDHEN and CDR2 SYDVKM. The V gene lost 5 bases and the J gene lost 5 bases, with 16 bases spanning the gap. Written as DNA, the CDR3 is TGTGCCAGCAGTGAACAGGTTAGGGGAAACGAGCAGTACTTC. This codes for CASSEQVRGNEQYF.

The V gene is TRBV11-1, the J gene TRBJ2-7; D is possibly TRBD2 (6 bases). Per the germline V gene, CDR1 is SGHAT and CDR2 is FQDESV (reference sequence). The CDR3 is 13 amino acids. The germline V and J ends were trimmed by 5 bases and 0 bases, with 8 bases remaining between them. The CDR3 region is CASSLGGSYEQYF. CDR3 DNA sequence: TGTGCCAGCAGCCTCGGGGGCTCCTACGAGCAGTACTTC. The variable domain in full, completed from reference TRBV11-1 and TRBJ2-7, reads EAEVAQSPRYKITEKSQAVAFWCDPISGHATLYWYRQILGQGPELLVQFQDESVVDDSQLPKDRFSAERLKGVDSTLKIQPAELGDSAMYLCASSLGGSYEQYFGPGTRLTVT.

This clone was detected once. The V and J genes are TRBV6-5 and TRBJ2-3, with 7 bases that match TRBD2. The germline V gene has CDR1 MNHEY and CDR2 SVGAGI. The CDR3 totals 12 residues. Losses at the gene ends were 11 bases for V and 4 bases for J; bases not matched to a gene: 6. CDR3: CASGLVSDTQYF. The CDR3 DNA follows: TGTGCCTCTGGACTAGTATCAGATACGCAGTATTTT.

The J gene is TRBJ2-7, the V gene TRBV5-1; 10 bases are a match to TRBD1. Germline V gene data show CDR1 as SGHRS and CDR2 as YFSETQ. V was clipped by 4 bases and J by 2 bases; unmatched bases: 3. There are 14 residues in the CDR3. This CDR3 reads CASSLGQGPYEQYF. The CDR3 nucleotides read TGCGCCAGCAGCCTGGGACAGGGGCCCTACGAGCAGTACTTC.

The V gene is TRBV9, the J gene TRBJ2-7; 9 bases fit TRBD2. The CDR3 length is 16 residues. The germline V gene encodes CDR1 SGDLS and CDR2 YYNGEE. With 0 bases clipped from V and 0 bases from J, the junction kept 4 bases outside the gene matches. CDR3 DNA sequence: TGTGCCAGCAGCGTAGGACTAGCGGTGAGCTCCTACGAGCAGTACTTC. This gives the protein CASSVGLAVSSYEQYF.

The chain couples TRBV6-5 to TRBJ1-1; 7 bases are a match to TRBD1. The CDR3 runs 13 residues. CDR1 MNHEY and CDR2 SVGAGI come from the germline V gene. V gave up 2 bases and J gave up 4 bases; unmatched junction bases: 1. CDR3: CASSYDRVTEAFF. In DNA form, the CDR3 reads TGTGCCAGCAGTTACGACAGGGTCACTGAAGCTTTCTTT.

About this clone itself: Other DNA sequences in the same sample also yield this CDR3. This rearrangement joins TRBV5-6 to TRBJ2-3; D gene uncertain. The germline V gene has CDR1 SGHDT and CDR2 YYEEEE. The V gene lost 4 bases and the J gene lost 6 bases, with 6 bases spanning the gap. CDR3 length: 11 residues. CDR3 amino acids: CASSLLDTQYF. DNA for the CDR3: TGTGCCAGCAGCCTCCTCGATACGCAGTATTTT.

The chain uses TRBV28 and TRBJ2-4; 12 bases are shared with TRBD1. The ends lost 8 bases at V and 5 bases at J; junction bases unmatched: 10. The CDR3 length is 16 residues. Germline V gene lookup returns CDR1 MDHEN and CDR2 SYDVKM. The CDR3 nucleotides read TGTGCCAGCTCCTCAGGGGACAGGGGGCCCGAAAACATTCAGTACTTC. It specifies CASSSGDRGPENIQYF.

The V gene is TRBV15, the J gene TRBJ2-7; 10 bases line up with TRBD1. The CDR3 covers 16 residues. CDR1 is LNHNV and CDR2 is YYDKDF in the germline V gene (reference sequence). V was pared by 2 bases and J by 5 bases, with 9 bases of the junction left unmatched. The CDR3 region has the DNA TGTGCCACCAGCAGACATGCTTCCGGGACAGGGGACGAGCAGTACTTC. It translates to CATSRHASGTGDEQYF.

This chain links TRBV19 with TRBJ2-5; 7 bases align to TRBD1. J lost 5 bases, V lost 4 bases, and 4 bases had no gene match. The germline CDR1 and CDR2 sequences are LNHDA and SQIVND (reference sequence). This CDR3 is 13 amino acids long. The CDR3 spells CASSRGGEETQYF. DNA for the CDR3: TGTGCCAGTAGTAGAGGGGGCGAGGAGACCCAGTACTTC. The entire variable domain, with the rest obtained from reference TRBV19 and TRBJ2-5, is as follows: DGGITQSPKYLFRKEGQNVTLSCEQNLNHDAMYWYRQDPGQGLRLIYYSQIVNDFQKGDIAEGYSVSREKKESFPLTVTSAQKNPTAFYLCASSRGGEETQYFGPGTRLLVL.

The chain couples TRBV6-4 to TRBJ1-1; D uncertain. The germline V gene has CDR1 MRHNA and CDR2 SNTAGT. V lost 6 bases, J lost 5 bases, and 19 bases lay in between. The CDR3 loop spans 15 amino acids. CDR3 sequence (DNA): TGTGCCAGCAGATCCTCCTTCGGAGGAAAGACTGAAGCTTTCTTT. Its protein is CASRSSFGGKTEAFF.

The chain recombines TRBV11-2 with TRBJ2-7; no clear D gene. The CDR3 sequence is 13 residues long. Trimming cost V 1 base and J 6 bases, with 10 bases left between them. Germline CDR1 and CDR2: SGHAT and FQNNGV. DNA for the CDR3: TGTGCCAGCAGCTTAGGCGACTGGAGCGAGCAGTACTTC. Translated: CASSLGDWSEQYF.

This clone appeared a single time. The chain has TRBV29-1 and TRBJ1-2; 10 bases match TRBD1. The V gene's germline CDR1 is SQVTM and CDR2 ANQGSEA. V dropped 3 bases and J dropped 7; count of bases not matched to a gene: 14. The length of the CDR3 is 16 residues. The CDR3 DNA reads TGCAGCGTTGATTTCACAGGGACAGGGGCTCCAGGTGGCTACACCTTC. Translation: CSVDFTGTGAPGGYTF.

V is TRBV2 and J is TRBJ2-7, with 7 bases aligning to TRBD1. The CDR3 covers 13 residues. Unmatched junction bases numbered 4, after V lost 6 bases and J lost 2 bases. Looked up from germline, CDR1 is SNHLY and CDR2 is FYNNEI. The CDR3 DNA sequence: TGTGCCAGCAGGGGACAGAATACCTACGAGCAGTACTTC. As protein: CASRGQNTYEQYF.

The chain joins TRBV30 to TRBJ2-5; D remains unclear. Germline CDR1 is GTSNPN and CDR2 is SVGIG (reference sequence). V shed 3 bases and J shed 3 bases, with 5 bases lying between them. The CDR3 spans 11 residues. The CDR3 nucleotides are TGTGCCTGGAGACGCGAAGAGACCCAGTACTTC. Translated, it gives CAWRREETQYF.

The V and J genes are TRBV9 and TRBJ1-2; 7 nucleotides align to TRBD1. This CDR3 spans 12 amino acids. Germline assignment: CDR1 SGDLS and CDR2 YYNGEE. Trimming took 5 bases from V and 2 from J; bases not matched to a gene: 0. The CDR3: CASRGQNYGYTF. The CDR3 DNA reads TGTGCCAGCAGGGGACAGAACTATGGCTACACCTTC.

The chain is built from TRBV10-1 and TRBJ2-3; 8 bases line up with TRBD2. In germline, CDR1 is WNHNN, CDR2 SYGVQD (reference sequence). The CDR3 runs to 14 residues. The trim removed 7 bases at V and 3 bases at J, leaving 6 bases unmatched. CDR3 sequence (DNA): TGCGCCAGCAAAAATCGCGGGAGGACAGATACGCAGTATTTT. Its protein is CASKNRGRTDTQYF.

This chain uses TRBV19 with TRBJ1-2, with a tentative D call TRBD1 (6 bases). This CDR3 is 14 amino acids long. The germline V and J ends were trimmed by 6 bases and 0 bases, with 11 bases remaining between them. The V gene's germline CDR1 is LNHDA and CDR2 SQIVND (reference sequence). CDR3 residues: CASRPDRTNYGYTF. CDR3 sequence (DNA): TGTGCCAGTAGACCTGACAGGACTAACTATGGCTACACCTTC. Drawing the rest from reference TRBV19 and TRBJ1-2, the complete variable domain is DGGITQSPKYLFRKEGQNVTLSCEQNLNHDAMYWYRQDPGQGLRLIYYSQIVNDFQKGDIAEGYSVSREKKESFPLTVTSAQKNPTAFYLCASRPDRTNYGYTFGSGTRLTVV.

The chain carries TRBV11-2 and TRBJ2-7; D gene ambiguous. V lost 1 base to trimming and J lost 0 bases, with 10 bases between them. The CDR3 consists of 15 residues. CDR1 and CDR2 (germline): SGHAT, FQNNGV. This chain's CDR3 is CASSLVGSSSYEQYF. The CDR3 DNA reads TGTGCCAGCAGCTTAGTCGGGTCTAGCTCCTACGAGCAGTACTTC.

DNA of the CDR3: TGTGCCAGCAGCTTAGTCAGTAACTATGGCTACACCTTC. It yields the protein CASSLVSNYGYTF. This sequence joins TRBV11-2 and TRBJ1-2; D is unclear. Germline assignment: CDR1 SGHAT and CDR2 FQNNGV. The CDR3 length is 13 residues. V lost 1 base and J lost 1, with 4 bases in between.

This CDR3 is CASSIQRSGWPLEQYF. For the CDR3, the DNA is TGTGCCAGTAGTATACAGAGGTCCGGGTGGCCGCTGGAGCAGTACTTC. J is TRBJ2-7 and V is TRBV19, with D hard to call. Looked up from germline, CDR1 is LNHDA and CDR2 is SQIVND (reference sequence). The CDR3 length is 16 residues. V lost 2 bases and J 7 bases, leaving 21 bases between the germline ends.

The chain has TRBV4-3 and TRBJ2-1, with a tentative D call TRBD1 (6 bases). CDR3 length: 15 residues. In germline, CDR1 is LGHNA, CDR2 YSLEER. The V gene lost 1 base and the J gene lost 4 bases, with 11 bases spanning the gap. As DNA, the CDR3 is TGCGCCAGCAGCCAAGGGGACATTCAGTACAATGAGCAGTTCTTC. This codes for CASSQGDIQYNEQFF.